A selection of T cell receptor beta chains follows, all from one sample in a study of blood T cell repertoires in COVID-19. Produced via immunoSEQ multiplex PCR; TCRdb's table is partial and in-frame only. This repertoire shows about 120,000 clones, around four fifths found once; its top ten account for about 12%. The sequenced sample was peripheral blood. These receptor sequences come from a human donor in a cohort sampled during active COVID-19. Both conserved end residues are part of each CDR3. Each record gives: clone size, J gene, V gene, D gene, CDR3 protein, CDR3 DNA. A D gene is named only where the DNA matches it firmly. Expanded clones are given a class, and other clones once, few, many or no size at all.

size: .; J: TRBJ1-1; V: TRBV18; D: .; CDR3: CASSPAATNTEAFF; DNA: TGTGCCAGCTCACCCGCGGCCACGAACACTGAAGCTTTCTTT
size: .; J: TRBJ2-7; V: TRBV28; D: .; CDR3: CASSFSSGGTYEQYF; DNA: TGTGCCAGCAGTTTTTCATCGGGGGGCACCTACGAGCAGTACTTC
size: .; J: TRBJ2-3; V: TRBV3-1/TRBV3-2; D: TRBD1; CDR3: CASSHRTGWADTQYF; DNA: TGTGCCAGCAGCCACCGGACAGGGTGGGCAGATACGCAGTATTTT
size: once; J: TRBJ2-1; V: TRBV6-5; D: .; CDR3: CASRSRDGSYNEQFF; DNA: TGTGCCAGCAGGTCGCGGGACGGCTCCTACAATGAGCAGTTCTTC
size: .; J: TRBJ1-6; V: TRBV12-5; D: .; CDR3: CASGLGEPNSPLHF; DNA: TGTGCTAGTGGTTTGGGGGAGCCTAATTCACCCCTCCACTTT
size: .; J: TRBJ2-5; V: TRBV9; D: TRBD2; CDR3: CASSSWGGSETQYF; DNA: TGTGCCAGCAGCTCTTGGGGGGGGTCAGAGACCCAGTACTTC
size: .; J: TRBJ2-5; V: TRBV11-2; D: TRBD2; CDR3: CASSLSPGLGEETQYF; DNA: TGTGCCAGCAGCCTCTCTCCCGGACTAGGGGAGGAGACCCAGTACTTC
size: .; J: TRBJ2-3; V: TRBV7-2; D: .; CDR3: CASSLMAATDTQYF; DNA: TGTGCCAGCAGCTTAATGGCGGCGACAGATACGCAGTATTTT
size: .; J: TRBJ2-3; V: TRBV5-1; D: TRBD2; CDR3: CASGPSGGITDTQYF; DNA: TGCGCCAGCGGTCCTAGCGGGGGGATCACAGATACGCAGTATTTT
size: .; J: TRBJ2-3; V: TRBV5-5; D: TRBD1; CDR3: CASSYRDRYTDTQYF; DNA: TGTGCCAGCAGCTACCGGGACAGATACACAGATACGCAGTATTTT
size: .; J: TRBJ1-4; V: TRBV7-2; D: .; CDR3: CASSLAYGGVNEKLFF; DNA: TGTGCCAGCAGCTTAGCCTACGGCGGGGTAAATGAAAAACTGTTTTTT
size: .; J: TRBJ2-2; V: TRBV9; D: TRBD1; CDR3: CASSRDSRRTGELFF; DNA: TGTGCCAGCAGCCGGGACAGTCGTCGCACCGGGGAGCTGTTTTTT
size: .; J: TRBJ1-4; V: TRBV25-1; D: .; CDR3: CASSEQNFNEKLFF; DNA: TGTGCCAGCAGTGAACAGAATTTTAATGAAAAACTGTTTTTT
size: .; J: TRBJ2-7; V: TRBV10-3; D: .; CDR3: CAISSAGTYEQYF; DNA: TGTGCCATCAGTTCAGCCGGGACCTACGAGCAGTACTTC
size: few; J: TRBJ1-5; V: TRBV28; D: .; CDR3: CASSLPGNSNQPQHF; DNA: TGTGCCAGCAGTTTACCAGGGAATAGCAATCAGCCCCAGCATTTT
size: .; J: TRBJ2-3; V: TRBV9; D: .; CDR3: CASSVVGLSTDTQYF; DNA: TGTGCCAGCAGCGTCGTGGGGCTCAGCACAGATACGCAGTATTTT
size: few; J: TRBJ2-1; V: TRBV15; D: TRBD2; CDR3: CATSPRSSGGYNEQFF; DNA: TGTGCCACCAGCCCCCGATCTAGCGGGGGCTACAATGAGCAGTTCTTC
size: .; J: TRBJ2-7; V: TRBV3-1/TRBV3-2; D: .; CDR3: CASSQDIRGEQYF; DNA: TGTGCCAGCAGCCAAGATATTAGGGGAGAGCAGTACTTC
size: .; J: TRBJ1-3; V: TRBV5-5; D: .; CDR3: CASSLNPGVYGNTIYF; DNA: TGTGCCAGCAGCTTAAATCCAGGGGTTTACGGAAACACCATATATTTT
size: few; J: TRBJ1-5; V: TRBV24-1; D: .; CDR3: CATSVLSGNQPQHF; DNA: TGTGCCACCAGTGTCCTCTCAGGCAATCAGCCCCAGCATTTT
size: .; J: TRBJ1-2; V: TRBV7-9; D: .; CDR3: CASSPNPGSYYGYTF; DNA: TGTGCCAGCAGCCCCAACCCGGGGTCCTACTATGGCTACACCTTC
size: .; J: TRBJ2-2; V: TRBV7-8; D: .; CDR3: CASSTKTRASSRLFF; DNA: TGTGCCAGCAGCACGAAAACTAGGGCCTCGAGTAGGCTGTTTTTT
size: .; J: TRBJ2-7; V: TRBV6-1; D: .; CDR3: CASSEALLGAVVF; DNA: TGTGCCAGCAGTGAAGCGCTTCTGGGAGCGGTGGTGTTC
size: .; J: TRBJ1-1; V: TRBV10-3; D: TRBD1; CDR3: CAISESPGGNTEAFF; DNA: TGTGCCATCAGTGAGTCGCCAGGGGGAAACACTGAAGCTTTCTTT
size: .; J: TRBJ1-5; V: TRBV6-5; D: TRBD1; CDR3: CASSPLIQGSSSQHF; DNA: TGTGCCAGCAGTCCCCTAATACAGGGGAGTTCCTCCCAGCATTTT
size: few; J: TRBJ2-3; V: TRBV9; D: .; CDR3: CASSVGMGPSTDTQYF; DNA: TGTGCCAGCAGCGTAGGAATGGGGCCTAGCACAGATACGCAGTATTTT
size: .; J: TRBJ2-7; V: TRBV7-9; D: .; CDR3: CASSLQGTQGGQYF; DNA: TGTGCCAGCAGCTTGCAGGGTACCCAGGGCGGGCAGTACTTC
size: once; J: TRBJ2-5; V: TRBV7-8; D: TRBD1; CDR3: CASSLTGIQETQYF; DNA: TGTGCCAGCAGCTTGACAGGGATTCAAGAGACCCAGTACTTC
size: .; J: TRBJ2-5; V: TRBV18; D: TRBD2; CDR3: CASSPQSGGAGETQYF; DNA: TGTGCCAGCTCACCGCAGAGCGGGGGGGCCGGAGAGACCCAGTACTTC
size: .; J: TRBJ2-4; V: TRBV4-1; D: TRBD2; CDR3: CASSPPGGVAKNIQYF; DNA: TGCGCCAGCAGCCCCCCGGGAGGTGTAGCCAAAAACATTCAGTACTTC
size: .; J: TRBJ2-7; V: TRBV10-3; D: .; CDR3: CAISEPTVRVEQYF; DNA: TGTGCCATCAGTGAGCCTACGGTCCGGGTGGAGCAGTACTTC
size: .; J: TRBJ2-3; V: TRBV5-1; D: TRBD2; CDR3: CASSRSGGVTDTQYF; DNA: TGCGCCAGCAGCAGATCCGGGGGGGTCACAGATACGCAGTATTTT
size: .; J: TRBJ2-1; V: TRBV4-1; D: .; CDR3: CASSQTPYNEQFF; DNA: TGCGCCAGCAGCCAAACTCCTTACAATGAGCAGTTCTTC